These 10 T cell receptor beta chains were all obtained from the same sample, sequenced in a study of blood T cell repertoires in COVID-19. This table comes from immunoSEQ multiplex PCR, and its TCRdb copy is limited to in-frame clones, with some not included. The repertoire holds about 150,000 clones, with around nine tenths as singletons. Sequences were obtained from peripheral blood. The receptors were sampled from a woman older than 75 with COVID-19, enrolled during active disease.

V is TRBV5-4 and J is TRBJ1-5, with 7 bases matching TRBD1. V lost 3 bases, J lost 5 bases, and 5 bases stayed unmatched. The CDR3 is 14 amino acids. The germline V gene has CDR1 SGHNT and CDR2 YYREEE (reference sequence). The CDR3 sequence: CASSSQGGDQPQHF. The CDR3 DNA follows: TGTGCCAGCAGCTCCCAGGGGGGCGATCAGCCCCAGCATTTT.

The genes are TRBV5-1 and TRBJ2-1; 11 nucleotides agree with TRBD2. Per the germline V gene, CDR1 is SGHRS and CDR2 is YFSETQ. V shed 3 bases and J 0 bases; nucleotides not matched to a gene: 5. This CDR3 comprises 17 residues. This CDR3 reads CASSSGTSGFSYNEQFF. The CDR3 nucleotides are TGCGCCAGCAGCTCCGGGACTAGCGGTTTCTCCTACAATGAGCAGTTCTTC.

This clone was recorded only once. The chain joins TRBV7-6 to TRBJ2-1; 8 nucleotides line up with TRBD2. Unmatched junction bases numbered 8, after V lost 5 bases and J lost 5 bases. The CDR3 covers 15 residues. The germline CDR1 and CDR2 sequences are SGHVS and FNYEAQ. The CDR3 here is CASSRYSGKDNEQFF. The CDR3, as DNA: TGTGCCAGCAGCCGATATAGCGGGAAGGACAATGAGCAGTTCTTC.

The V gene is TRBV7-8, the J gene TRBJ1-5, with TRBD1 matching 9 bases. The CDR3 has 15 amino acids. The germline gives CDR1 SGHVS, CDR2 FQNEAQ. Trimming took 3 bases from V and 1 from J; bases not matched to a gene: 1. The CDR3 protein is CASSFGQGSNQPQHF. CDR3 nucleotides: TGTGCCAGCAGCTTCGGACAGGGGAGCAATCAGCCCCAGCATTTT.

This chain uses TRBV6-4 with TRBJ2-3; D gene unclear. CDR3 length: 12 residues. Germline V CDR1 and CDR2: MRHNA, SNTAGT. Trimming removed 2 bases from V and 5 bases from J, with 5 bases in between. CDR3 residues: CASSDNGDTQYF. The CDR3 DNA sequence: TGTGCCAGCAGTGACAACGGAGATACGCAGTATTTT.

Of note for this clone: Other nucleotide sequences in the sample specify the same CDR3. The chain has TRBV7-9 and TRBJ1-4, with a tentative D call TRBD1 (5 bases). The V gene's germline CDR1 is SEHNR and CDR2 FQNEAQ (reference sequence). Deletions cut 3 bases from V and 4 bases from J, with 9 bases between. This CDR3 has 14 amino acids. DNA for the CDR3: TGTGCCAGCAGCTTGGGGCAGTATAATGAAAAACTGTTTTTT. Translation gives CASSLGQYNEKLFF.

This chain connects TRBV6-6 to TRBJ2-1; 8 bases align to TRBD2. Germline V gives CDR1 MNHNY, CDR2 SVGAGI (reference sequence). The CDR3 runs 13 residues. Germline trimming cut 7 bases from V and 12 bases from J; bases unmatched to any gene: 11. The CDR3 nucleotides read TGTGCCAGCACTATACGGGGGGGCATGTGGCAGTTCTTC. Protein sequence: CASTIRGGMWQFF.

This chain joins TRBV9 and TRBJ1-1, with D possibly TRBD1 on 6 matching bases. V lost 2 bases and J lost 1, with 12 bases in between. Germline CDR1 SGDLS, CDR2 YYNGEE. The CDR3 is 15 residues long. The DNA of the CDR3 is TGTGCCAGCAGCGTGGGACATTTCCCGAACACTGAAGCTTTCTTT. As protein: CASSVGHFPNTEAFF.

This clone was observed a few times. This chain joins TRBV29-1 and TRBJ2-3; 7 bases are shared with TRBD2. This CDR3 has 14 residues. In germline, CDR1 is SQVTM, CDR2 ANQGSEA. Written as DNA, the CDR3 is TGCAGTACGGGGCTAGCGGACCGTGGAGGTACGCAGTATTTT. Protein: CSTGLADRGGTQYF.

The sample holds one count of this clone. The chain has TRBV19 and TRBJ2-5; 9 nucleotides align to TRBD1. Germline values: CDR1 LNHDA, CDR2 SQIVND (reference sequence). V gave up 3 bases and J gave up 5 bases; unmatched junction bases: 4. This CDR3 region has 14 residues. The chain's CDR3 is CASSIGTGSETQYF. In DNA form, the CDR3 reads TGTGCCAGTAGTATTGGGACAGGGTCTGAGACCCAGTACTTC.